The clone carrying this T cell receptor beta chain was recorded many times. Its antigen is unidentified. Patients between 18 and 65 years old had hyperthyroidism, newly diagnosed and lasting under 2 months. This sample is drawn from a study of T cells in Graves' hyperthyroidism and ophthalmopathy. Study in general: Peripheral blood specimens were obtained at initial diagnosis, prior to any treatment.

Overall study results and limits: A model of 13 V-J features distinguished ophthalmopathy from stable hyperthyroidism.

TCR beta CDR3 regions were amplified from RNA. HTBI primers were employed in a first-round RT-PCR of the TCR CDR3. TCRdb re-analysed the multiplex PCR reads in MiXCR, keeping a single row per CDR3 protein. The sample carries 750,000 to 900,000 distinct CDR3 sequences, 38% recorded once. The sample taken for sequencing was blood. This TCR derives from a young man with Graves' hyperthyroidism.

Here the CDR3 reads CSVDGQGGGTGELFF. DNA for the CDR3: TGCAGCGTTGATGGACAGGGAGGAGGCACCGGGGAGCTGTTTTTT. The V call is TRBV29-1, the J call TRBJ2-2; 8 bases align to TRBD1. CDR1 is SQVTM, CDR2 ANQGSEA, per germline. CDR3 length: 15 amino acids. Trimming at V came to 3 bases and at J to 4 bases, leaving 7 bases not matched to a gene.